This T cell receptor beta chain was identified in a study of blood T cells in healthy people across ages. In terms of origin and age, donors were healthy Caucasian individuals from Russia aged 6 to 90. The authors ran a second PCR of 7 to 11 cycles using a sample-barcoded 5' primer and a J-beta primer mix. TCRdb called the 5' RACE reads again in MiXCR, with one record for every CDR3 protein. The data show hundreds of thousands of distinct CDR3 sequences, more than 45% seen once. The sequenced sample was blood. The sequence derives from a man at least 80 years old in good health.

The CDR3 DNA reads TGCGCCAGCAGCGACGGGACTAGCTATGAGCAGTTCTTC. Its translation is CASSDGTSYEQFF. This chain uses TRBV5-1 with TRBJ2-1; 9 bases align to TRBD2. The V segment lost 4 bases and the J segment 8 bases; nucleotides outside the gene matches: 4. This CDR3 has 13 residues. The germline V gene encodes CDR1 SGHRS and CDR2 YFSETQ.